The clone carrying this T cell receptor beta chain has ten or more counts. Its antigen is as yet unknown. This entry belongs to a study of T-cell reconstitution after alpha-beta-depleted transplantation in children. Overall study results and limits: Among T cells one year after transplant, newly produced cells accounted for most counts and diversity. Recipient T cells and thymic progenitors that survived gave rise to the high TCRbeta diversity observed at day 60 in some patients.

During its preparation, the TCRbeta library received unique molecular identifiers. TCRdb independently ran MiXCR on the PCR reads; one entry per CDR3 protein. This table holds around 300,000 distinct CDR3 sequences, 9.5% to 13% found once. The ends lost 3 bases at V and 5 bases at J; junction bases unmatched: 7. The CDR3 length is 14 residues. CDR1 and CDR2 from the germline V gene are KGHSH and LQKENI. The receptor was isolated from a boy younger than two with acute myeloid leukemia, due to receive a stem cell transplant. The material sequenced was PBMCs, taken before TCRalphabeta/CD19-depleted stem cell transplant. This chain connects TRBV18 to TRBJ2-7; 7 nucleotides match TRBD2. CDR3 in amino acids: CASSPLRGGDEQYF. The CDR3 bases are TGTGCCAGCTCACCCCTACGTGGGGGGGACGAGCAGTACTTC.